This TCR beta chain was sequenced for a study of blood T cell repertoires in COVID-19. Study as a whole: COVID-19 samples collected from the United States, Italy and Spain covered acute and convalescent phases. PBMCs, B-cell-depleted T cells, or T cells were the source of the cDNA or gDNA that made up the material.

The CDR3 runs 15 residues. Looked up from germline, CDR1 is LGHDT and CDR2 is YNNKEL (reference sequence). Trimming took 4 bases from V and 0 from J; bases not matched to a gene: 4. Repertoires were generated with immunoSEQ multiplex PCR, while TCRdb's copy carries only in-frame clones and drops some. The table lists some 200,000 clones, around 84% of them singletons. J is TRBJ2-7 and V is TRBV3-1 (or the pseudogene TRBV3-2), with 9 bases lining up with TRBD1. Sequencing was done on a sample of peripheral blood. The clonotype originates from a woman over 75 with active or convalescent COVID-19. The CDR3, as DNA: TGTGCCAGCAGCCGGGACAGGGAGGGCTCCTACGAGCAGTACTTC. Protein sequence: CASSRDREGSYEQYF.